Below are 20 T cell receptor beta chains sequenced from a single sample in a study of blood T cells in healthy people across ages. Combining a sample-barcoded 5' primer with a J-beta primer mix, a second PCR ran for about 6 to 11 cycles. TCRdb re-called the 5' RACE reads with MiXCR, one entry per CDR3 protein. The sample records approximately 290,000 distinct CDR3 sequences, roughly 29% being singletons. Sequenced sample: blood. Receptors were obtained from a woman in her 70s in good health.

This chain uses TRBV25-1 with TRBJ1-5, with D possibly TRBD1 on 6 matching bases. The V end was cut by 3 bases, the J end by 2 bases, with 8 bases between. Germline assignment: CDR1 MGHDK and CDR2 SYGVNS. This CDR3 contains 14 residues. The CDR3 DNA sequence: TGTGCCAGCAGTGATGGGGGCGGCAATCAGCCCCAGCATTTT. Its protein is CASSDGGGNQPQHF.

This sequence joins TRBV7-3 and TRBJ2-7; D call uncertain. V was pared by 2 bases and J by 6 bases, with 14 bases between. CDR1 is SGHTA, CDR2 FQGTGA, per germline. This CDR3 comprises 14 residues. This chain's CDR3 is CASSLGSTHSEQYF. In DNA form, the CDR3 reads TGTGCCAGCAGCTTAGGGTCGACCCACTCCGAGCAGTACTTC.

The V call is TRBV5-1, the J call TRBJ2-7, with TRBD1 matching 11 bases. The CDR3 is 15 amino acids. Germline assignment: CDR1 SGHRS and CDR2 YFSETQ. The V gene end was trimmed by 5 bases and the J gene end by 1 base; junction bases not matched to a gene: 5. The CDR3 sequence is CASRSGTGGSYEQYF. The CDR3 region has the DNA TGCGCCAGCAGGTCCGGGACAGGGGGGTCCTACGAGCAGTACTTC.

In its sample, this clonotype was seen many times. V usage is TRBV12-3 or TRBV12-4 and J usage is TRBJ1-3; D unresolved. Trimming took off 5 bases at V and 0 bases at J, with 5 bases between the two ends. CDR3 length equals 13 residues. The CDR3 nucleotides are TGTGCCAGCAGTCTTTTCTCTGGAAACACCATATATTTT. It codes for CASSLFSGNTIYF.

This clonotype has more than one count but fewer than ten. J is TRBJ2-7 and V is TRBV18; 10 nucleotides line up with TRBD1. Trimming took 5 bases from V and 5 from J; bases not matched to a gene: 6. The CDR3 is 14 amino acids. CDR1 KGHSH and CDR2 LQKENI come from the germline V gene. The CDR3 region is CASSVGTGADEQYF. CDR3 sequence (DNA): TGTGCCAGCTCAGTGGGGACAGGGGCTGACGAGCAGTACTTC.

The chain recombines TRBV7-2 with TRBJ2-7; 11 nucleotides line up with TRBD2. CDR1 SGHTA and CDR2 FQGNSA come from the germline V gene. The CDR3 runs to 14 residues. Trimming cost V 5 bases and J 3 bases; bases outside gene matches: 3. CDR3 residues: CASSGTSGHYEQYF. As DNA, the CDR3 is TGTGCCAGCAGCGGGACTAGCGGACACTACGAGCAGTACTTC.

The gene calls are TRBV28 and TRBJ1-5; D is perhaps TRBD1 (5 bases). CDR1 is MDHEN, CDR2 SYDVKM, per germline. V shed 7 bases and J shed 5 bases, with 15 bases lying between them. This CDR3 has 14 residues. The chain's CDR3 is CASTAPGGYQPQHF. CDR3 DNA sequence: TGTGCCAGCACCGCTCCGGGGGGGTATCAGCCCCAGCATTTT.

In this sample, this clonotype turned up many times. The rearrangement links TRBV28 to TRBJ1-2; 10 bases map to TRBD1. This CDR3 comprises 13 residues. With V trimmed by 6 bases and J by 9 bases, 7 bases remained unmatched. Germline V gene data show CDR1 as MDHEN and CDR2 as SYDVKM. CDR3 DNA sequence: TGTGCCAGCAGGCTAGACAGGGGGCAAAGCTACACCTTC. Encoded protein: CASRLDRGQSYTF.

This rearrangement joins TRBV2 to TRBJ1-2; TRBD1 matches at 7 bases. The J segment lost 5 bases and the V segment lost 1 base, leaving 1 base of the junction unmatched. The CDR3 extends over 13 amino acids. Germline-derived CDR1 and CDR2 are SNHLY and FYNNEI. The CDR3 loop is CASSEEQGYGYTF. The CDR3 DNA sequence: TGTGCCAGCAGTGAAGAACAGGGGTATGGCTACACCTTC.

This clonotype was found many times. This sequence may be a read error, since a much larger clone differs from it by one base. The chain uses TRBV28 and TRBJ2-5, with D maybe TRBD1 (6 bases). CDR1 is MDHEN and CDR2 is SYDVKM in the germline V gene. CDR3 size: 12 residues. The CDR3 bases are TGTGCCAGCGGGACATTGCAAGAGACCCAGTGCTTC. It translates to CASGTLQETQCF.

There are a few counts of this clonotype. At one end, the junction sequence differs from germline, possibly due to a read error. This rearrangement joins TRBV5-1 to TRBJ1-2; D is uncertain. This CDR3 has 12 residues. The germline CDR1 and CDR2 sequences are SGHRS and YFSETQ. The CDR3 coding sequence is TGCGCCAGCAGCTTGGAAAGTTATGGCTACATCTTC. It encodes CASSLESYGYIF. The variable domain in full, completed from reference TRBV5-1 and TRBJ1-2, reads KAGVTQTPRYLIKTRGQQVTLSCSPISGHRSVSWYQQTPGQGLQFLFEYFSETQRNKGNFPGRFSGRQFSNSRSEMNVSTLELGDSALYLCASSLESYGYIFGSGTRLTVV.

This clonotype occurred a few times. The rearrangement links TRBV27 to TRBJ2-1; 7 nucleotides agree with TRBD1. TRBJ2-5 matches the DNA end more closely, so the J call is doubtful. In germline, CDR1 is MNHEY, CDR2 SMNVEV (reference sequence). The CDR3 has 15 residues. The CDR3 loop is CASSSQFGQEKTQYF. The CDR3 DNA follows: TGTGCCAGCAGTTCTCAATTTGGACAGGAAAAGACCCAGTACTTC.

The gene calls are TRBV7-9 and TRBJ1-4, with TRBD1 matching over 10 bases. The CDR3 runs to 15 residues. The germline gives CDR1 SEHNR, CDR2 FQNEAQ (reference sequence). J was trimmed by 5 bases and V by 6 bases; bases with no gene match: 6. CDR3 nucleotide sequence: TGTGCCAGCAGTTCCCGGACAGGGGGGAATGAAAAACTGTTTTTT. Encoded protein: CASSSRTGGNEKLFF.

Comments on this clonotype: Since the CDR3 does not end with the conserved phenylalanine or tryptophan, this likely comes from a read error. This chain links TRBV28 with TRBJ2-1; 9 nucleotides agree with TRBD2. Trimming cost V 2 bases and J 5 bases; bases outside gene matches: 7. The CDR3 is 16 amino acids. Germline V gene sequence: CDR1 MDHEN, CDR2 SYDVKM. CDR3 bases: TGTGCCAGCAGTTTAGGACTAGCGACACCCAACAATGAGCAGTTCATC. It encodes CASSLGLATPNNEQFI.

In its sample, this clonotype was seen a few times. The chain couples TRBV3-1 to TRBJ2-5; D unclear. The CDR3 extends over 14 amino acids. Deletions cut 4 bases from V and 4 bases from J, with 13 bases between. Germline V gene data show CDR1 as LGHDT and CDR2 as YNNKEL (reference sequence). The CDR3 DNA sequence: TGTGCCAGCAGCCGAACTATGAGAGCAGAGACCCAGTACTTC. Its translation is CASSRTMRAETQYF.

This clonotype was observed a handful of times. This chain connects TRBV20-1 to TRBJ1-1; possible D gene TRBD1, 6 bases. The CDR3 runs to 11 residues. Looked up from germline, CDR1 is DFQATT and CDR2 is SNEGSKA (reference sequence). CDR3 sequence reads: CGGGGGIEAFF. CDR3 in DNA: TGCGGAGGGGGGGGCGGGATCGAAGCTTTCTTT.

The CDR3 region has the DNA TGTGCCAGCAGCCAGGAAGGACGGAGCAATCAGCCCCAGCATTTT. Translation: CASSQEGRSNQPQHF. The chain carries TRBV7-2 and TRBJ1-5; D is uncertain. V lost 5 bases and J lost 1, with 12 bases in between. The length of the CDR3 is 15 residues. Per the germline V gene, CDR1 is SGHTA and CDR2 is FQGNSA.

The chain has TRBV6-2 or TRBV6-3 and TRBJ2-1; 11 bases are shared with TRBD2. This CDR3 has 16 residues. V dropped 6 bases and J dropped 8; count of bases not matched to a gene: 12. The germline V gene has CDR1 MNHEY and CDR2 SVGEGT. Written as DNA, the CDR3 is TGTGCCAGCAGCCTCTTGGGACTAGCGGAAGGAGATGAGCAGTTCTTC. Its translation is CASSLLGLAEGDEQFF.

The chain links TRBV20-1 to TRBJ1-5; D remains ambiguous. CDR3 length equals 14 residues. V was cut by 3 bases and J by 0 bases, with 9 bases left in between. CDR1 and CDR2 from the germline V gene are DFQATT and SNEGSKA (reference sequence). This chain's CDR3 is CSASQENSNQPQHF. For the CDR3, the DNA is TGCAGTGCTAGCCAAGAGAATAGCAATCAGCCCCAGCATTTT.

This clonotype was seen repeatedly, ten times or more. V gene TRBV28 combines with J gene TRBJ2-4; no clear D. Germline-derived CDR1 and CDR2 are MDHEN and SYDVKM. V lost 6 bases and J 8 bases, leaving 20 bases between the germline ends. The CDR3 extends over 15 amino acids. The CDR3 coding sequence is TGTGCCAGCAGCGCACGTTGGAATCGTGAAGACATTCAGTACTTC. This sequence encodes CASSARWNREDIQYF.